Only a few counts were recorded for the clone carrying this T cell receptor (beta chain). Antigen: not known. Amplification of TCR beta CDR3 regions was performed using RNA transcripts as template. First-round RT-PCR with HTBI primers amplified the TCR CDR3 region. TCRdb recomputed calls from the multiplex PCR reads with MiXCR, one row per CDR3 protein. The sample lists a few hundred thousand distinct CDR3 sequences; 20% to 25% were seen once. The study included ophthalmopathy patients with Clinical Activity Score at least 3, NOSPECS grade at least 4 and duration under 3 months. Exclusion of a patient resulted from uncontrolled infection, other autoimmune disease, pregnancy or lactation. The CDR3 spans 14 residues. V lost 4 bases and J lost 1, with 10 bases in between. The germline V gene encodes CDR1 MDHEN and CDR2 SYDVKM. This entry belongs to a study of T cells in Graves' hyperthyroidism and ophthalmopathy. Study-level findings and limits: Model output signaled ophthalmopathy a median 6.5 months ahead of onset. Most thyroid clonotypes that were expanded above 0.001 also turned up in blood.

This receptor was taken from an older woman with Graves' ophthalmopathy. The gene calls are TRBV28 and TRBJ2-5; D gene uncertain. Input material: blood. The CDR3 DNA reads as TGTGCCAGCAGTTCTATACCTTTCCAAGAGACCCAGTACTTC. Amino acids: CASSSIPFQETQYF.